These 22 T cell receptor beta chains were sequenced from one sample in a study of T cell repertoires in cytomegalovirus infection. Each CDR3 protein gets one entry after TCRdb re-called the reads with MiXCR. The sample yields around 740,000 distinct CDR3 sequences, 35% seen once. The specimen sequenced was PBMCs. The source is a human donor in good health (CMV status not recorded). Some clones in this sample may be carry-over from other donors' samples.

This clonotype has only one observation. The junction shows a germline mismatch at one end, possibly a read error. J is TRBJ1-3 and V is TRBV7-6; D may be TRBD1 (5 bases). The germline V gene has CDR1 SGHVS and CDR2 FNYEAQ. CDR3 length equals 16 residues. The DNA of the CDR3 is TGTGCCAGCAGCTCGGGACGTAAGCTCTCTGGAAACACCATATCTTTT. Translating gives CASSSGRKLSGNTISF.

This clonotype occurred a few times. This chain connects TRBV10-2 to TRBJ2-1; 12 bases are a match to TRBD2. The ends lost 3 bases at V and 2 bases at J; junction bases unmatched: 11. This CDR3 spans 19 amino acids. Germline CDR1 and CDR2: WSHSY and SAAADI. The DNA of the CDR3 is TGCGCCAGCAGTGACCCGGGACTAGCGGGTCCAGGGGCCTACAATGAGCAGTTCTTC. Its translation: CASSDPGLAGPGAYNEQFF.

Comments on this clonotype: An end of the junction differs from the germline gene, which may be a read error. The chain couples TRBV3-1 to TRBJ2-2; 9 bases map to TRBD1. Germline V gene data show CDR1 as LGHDT and CDR2 as YNNKEL (reference sequence). The CDR3 loop spans 18 amino acids. The CDR3 protein is CASSQDWGQGRHTGELIF. The CDR3 DNA reads TGTGCCAGCAGCCAAGATTGGGGACAGGGTCGTCACACCGGGGAGCTGATTTTT.

This clonotype was seen a handful of times. J is TRBJ1-2 and V is TRBV5-4; TRBD1 matches at 7 bases. This CDR3 contains 16 residues. Trimming cost V 4 bases and J 4 bases; bases outside gene matches: 13. CDR1 and CDR2 (germline): SGHNT, YYREEE (reference sequence). CDR3 DNA sequence: TGTGCCAGCAGCCCCCGACAGGGCGCCCTCGTCTATGGCTACACCTTC. Translating gives CASSPRQGALVYGYTF.

This chain joins TRBV7-2 and TRBJ2-3; no clear D. V lost 5 bases and J lost 4, with 22 bases in between. The CDR3 is made up of 17 amino acids. Germline V lookup: CDR1 SGHTA, CDR2 FQGNSA. The CDR3 protein is CASSPLLLRTAADTQYF. In DNA form, the CDR3 reads TGTGCCAGCAGCCCCCTCCTTCTGCGGACCGCGGCAGATACGCAGTATTTT. Supplemented by reference TRBV7-2 and TRBJ2-3, the full variable domain reads GAGVSQSPSNKVTEKGKDVELRCDPISGHTALYWYRQSLGQGLEFLIYFQGNSAPDKSGLPSDRFSAERTGGSVSTLTIQRTQQEDSAVYLCASSPLLLRTAADTQYFGPGTRLTVL.

V gene TRBV7-8 combines with J gene TRBJ2-7; D gene unclear. Germline V lookup: CDR1 SGHVS, CDR2 FQNEAQ. The CDR3 has 12 amino acids. V gave up 2 bases and J gave up 5 bases, with 7 bases separating them. The CDR3 spells CASSLYINEQYF. CDR3 bases: TGTGCCAGCAGCTTATACATCAACGAGCAGTACTTC. The full variable domain, its missing parts supplied by reference TRBV7-8 and TRBJ2-7, is GAGVSQSPRYKVAKRGQDVALRCDPISGHVSLFWYQQALGQGPEFLTYFQNEAQLDKSGLPSDRFFAERPEGSVSTLKIQRTQQEDSAVYLCASSLYINEQYFGPGTRLTVT.

The rearrangement joins TRBV27 to TRBJ1-4; D uncertain. The V and J ends lost 5 bases and 6 bases respectively, with 16 bases between them. The CDR3 runs 15 residues. CDR1 is MNHEY and CDR2 is SMNVEV in the germline V gene (reference sequence). The CDR3 nucleotides are TGTGCCAGCAGTCCTCGTCGGAGGTCTGATGAAAAACTGTTTTTT. Protein product: CASSPRRRSDEKLFF. The variable domain in full, completed from reference TRBV27 and TRBJ1-4, reads EAQVTQNPRYLITVTGKKLTVTCSQNMNHEYMSWYRQDPGLGLRQIYYSMNVEVTDKGDVPEGYKVSRKEKRNFPLILESPSPNQTSLYFCASSPRRRSDEKLFFGSGTQLSVL.

This clonotype occurred a few times. V usage is TRBV19 and J usage is TRBJ2-1; 7 bases align to TRBD1. V was clipped by 4 bases and J by 5 bases; unmatched bases: 8. Per the germline V gene, CDR1 is LNHDA and CDR2 is SQIVND (reference sequence). The CDR3 contains 15 residues. The CDR3 sequence: CASSRQGAVHNEQFF. For the CDR3, the DNA is TGTGCCAGTAGTAGACAGGGAGCAGTCCACAATGAGCAGTTCTTC.

Concerning this clonotype itself: The CDR3 carries no conserved terminal phenylalanine or tryptophan, so it likely arises from a read error. J is TRBJ2-1 and V is TRBV7-2, with D perhaps given as TRBD1 or TRBD2 (6 bases each). Between the trimmed V and J ends, which lost 2 bases and 6 bases, there was a span of 14 bases. CDR3 length: 15 amino acids. From germline, CDR1 is SGHTA and CDR2 FQGNSA. The CDR3 loop is CASSLSRGRGNEQFL. The CDR3 DNA follows: TGTGCCAGCAGCTTAAGTCGGGGGCGGGGCAATGAGCAGTTCTTA.

To note about this clonotype: An end of the junction does not agree with germline; a read error may underlie this. This chain links TRBV7-9 with TRBJ1-4, with D uncertain. Germline-derived CDR1 and CDR2 are SEHNR and FQNEAQ (reference sequence). This CDR3 is built from 14 residues. CDR3 region: CASSLGRGKEKRFF. As DNA, the CDR3 is TGTGCCAGCAGCTTAGGGCGTGGGAAGGAAAAACGGTTTTTT.

The chain combines TRBV20-1 with TRBJ2-7; the D gene is possibly TRBD2 (5 bases). CDR3 length: 10 amino acids. Per germline, CDR1 DFQATT and CDR2 SNEGSKA (reference sequence). Trimming pared 5 bases from V and 7 bases from J, leaving 9 bases between. CDR3 in DNA: TGCAGTGCTCCACGGGGAGAGCAGTACTTC. It is translated as CSAPRGEQYF.

The chain recombines TRBV3-1 with TRBJ2-7; possible D gene TRBD2, 5 bases. Germline CDR1 LGHDT, CDR2 YNNKEL (reference sequence). This CDR3 comprises 15 residues. V lost 1 base to trimming and J lost 4 bases, with 14 bases between them. The CDR3, as DNA: TGTGCCAGCAGCCAAGGGGCAGCGGAGCTATACGAGCAGTACTTC. Translation gives CASSQGAAELYEQYF.

The V call is TRBV6-1, the J call TRBJ2-7, with D tentatively TRBD1 (7 bases). Trimming stripped 3 bases from V and 1 base from J, with 22 bases between. The germline gives CDR1 MNHNS, CDR2 SASEGT. The CDR3 consists of 18 residues. CDR3 DNA sequence: TGTGCCAGCAGTGACGGGGGACAGACTACTAACTTTTCCTACGAGCAGTACTTC. Amino acids: CASSDGGQTTNFSYEQYF.

Ten or more counts support this clonotype. The chain carries TRBV7-6 and TRBJ2-7; D unresolved. The V gene lost 1 base and the J gene lost 3 bases, with 13 bases spanning the gap. Germline assignment: CDR1 SGHVS and CDR2 FNYEAQ. CDR3 length: 15 amino acids. The CDR3 here is CASSLGGGGSYEQYF. The CDR3 region has the DNA TGTGCCAGCAGCTTAGGCGGCGGCGGAAGCTACGAGCAGTACTTC.

This clonotype was picked up a small number of times. This chain connects TRBV19 to TRBJ2-3; D could derive from TRBD1 or TRBD2 (5 bases each). Germline lookup yields CDR1 LNHDA and CDR2 SQIVND (reference sequence). Trimming pared 4 bases from V and 2 bases from J, leaving 13 bases between. The CDR3 length is 15 residues. CDR3 protein: CASSTTRGATDTQYF. CDR3 DNA sequence: TGTGCCAGTAGTACCACGAGGGGCGCCACAGATACGCAGTATTTT.

This clonotype was seen many times. The chain combines TRBV7-2 with TRBJ2-3; D gene uncertain. Germline-derived CDR1 and CDR2 are SGHTA and FQGNSA. This CDR3 region has 13 residues. The V and J ends lost 3 bases and 4 bases respectively, with 8 bases between them. In nucleotides, the CDR3 is TGTGCCAGCAGCTTTCAAGGAGCAGATACGCAGTATTTT. Translation gives CASSFQGADTQYF.

The rearrangement links TRBV28 to TRBJ1-5; D is perhaps TRBD1 (5 bases). Germline CDR1 and CDR2: MDHEN and SYDVKM. This CDR3 is 17 amino acids long. V lost 3 bases to trimming and J lost 0 bases, with 15 bases between them. As DNA, the CDR3 is TGTGCCAGCAGTTTGGAGCAGGGAGTTGGTAGCAATCAGCCCCAGCATTTT. Translated: CASSLEQGVGSNQPQHF.

This clonotype was found a few times. This chain links TRBV7-9 with TRBJ1-4; TRBD1 is a possible D gene (5 bases). In germline, CDR1 is SEHNR, CDR2 FQNEAQ (reference sequence). V was pared by 1 base and J by 5 bases, with 11 bases between. The CDR3 spans 15 residues. CDR3 nucleotide sequence: TGTGCCAGCAGCTTAGGGCCGACAGTGAATGAAAAACTGTTTTTT. Encoded protein: CASSLGPTVNEKLFF. The whole variable domain, filled in from reference TRBV7-9 and TRBJ1-4, reads DTGVSQNPRHKITKRGQNVTFRCDPISEHNRLYWYRQTLGQGPEFLTYFQNEAQLEKSRLLSDRFSAERPKGSFSTLEIQRTEQGDSAMYLCASSLGPTVNEKLFFGSGTQLSVL.

There are many counts of this clonotype. The J gene is TRBJ1-6, the V gene TRBV28, with D possibly TRBD1 on 5 matching bases. The CDR3 covers 15 residues. Germline CDR1 MDHEN, CDR2 SYDVKM. Trimming took 4 bases from V and 3 from J, leaving 10 bases between them. The CDR3 region is CASSSGLSYNSPLHF. The CDR3 nucleotides read TGTGCCAGCAGTTCGGGACTCAGCTATAATTCACCCCTCCACTTT.

This clonotype was counted many times. The rearrangement joins TRBV7-2 to TRBJ2-3; D unclear. The length of the CDR3 is 14 residues. Germline V gives CDR1 SGHTA, CDR2 FQGNSA. Deletions cut 5 bases from V and 1 base from J, with 10 bases between. The CDR3 sequence is CASSQFYGTDTQYF. The CDR3 DNA reads TGTGCCAGCAGCCAATTCTACGGCACAGATACGCAGTATTTT.

This clonotype showed up just once. Lacking the conserved final phenylalanine or tryptophan, this CDR3 likely reflects a read error. V is TRBV7-2 and J is TRBJ2-5; a possible D gene is TRBD2 (5 bases). The V gene's germline CDR1 is SGHTA and CDR2 FQGNSA. The V end was cut by 5 bases, the J end by 5 bases, with 9 bases between. CDR3 length equals 12 residues. The CDR3 region is CASSPPGETQYY. The CDR3 nucleotides read TGTGCCAGCAGCCCTCCGGGGGAGACCCAGTACTAC.

In DNA, the CDR3 is TGTGCCAGCAGTTCCCAGCGCGAGAGCACCGGGGAGCTGTTTTTT. Its translation: CASSSQRESTGELFF. This rearrangement joins TRBV27 to TRBJ2-2; the D is unclear. This CDR3 contains 15 residues. Germline V gene sequence: CDR1 MNHEY, CDR2 SMNVEV (reference sequence). The V end lost 4 bases, the J end lost 4 bases, and 13 bases lay between the germline ends.